The 31 T cell receptor beta chains reported below all come from one sample, sequenced in a study of CD4 T cells in relation to SARS-CoV-2 and coronaviruses. This table comes from immunoSEQ multiplex PCR, and its TCRdb copy is limited to in-frame clones, with some not included. The sample shows some 45,000 clones, over 75% of them seen only once. No antigen is known for these receptors. The sample comprised naive CD4+ T cells from PBMCs, cultured in vitro. Specified subset: naive CD4+ T cells isolated by negative enrichment. These receptors all come from an adult with COVID-19.

The chain has TRBV18 and TRBJ2-2; D ambiguous. The V gene lost 8 bases and the J gene lost 2 bases, with 15 bases spanning the gap. This CDR3 is 15 amino acids long. Germline V gives CDR1 KGHSH, CDR2 LQKENI. The CDR3 bases are TGTGCCAGCGGCCCCCCAGGCGGTAACACCGGGGAGCTGTTTTTT. Its translation is CASGPPGGNTGELFF.

J is TRBJ2-2 and V is TRBV28; the D is unclear. The V end was cut by 4 bases, the J end by 8 bases, with 14 bases between. CDR1 and CDR2 from the germline V gene are MDHEN and SYDVKM. There are 14 residues in the CDR3. CDR3 DNA sequence: TGTGCCAGCAGTTCAGTTCCTTCTTGGGGGGAGCTGTTTTTT. Protein sequence: CASSSVPSWGELFF.

This clone turned up a few times. The rearrangement uses TRBV3-1 (or the pseudogene TRBV3-2) and TRBJ2-7; TRBD2 aligns across 8 bases. The CDR3 runs to 18 residues. J gave up 5 bases and V 0 bases, and 15 bases lay outside the gene matches. From germline, CDR1 is LGHDT and CDR2 YNNKEL (reference sequence). The CDR3 DNA reads TGTGCCAGCAGCCAAGACGGTTCCGGGAGGGCCCTCGGGAACGAGCAGTACTTC. It encodes CASSQDGSGRALGNEQYF.

The chain employs TRBV7-8 and TRBJ2-2; D is possibly TRBD2 (5 bases). Germline V gives CDR1 SGHVS, CDR2 FQNEAQ. Trimming took 1 base from V and 7 from J, leaving 16 bases between them. The CDR3 covers 16 residues. CDR3 residues: CASSLVRGSLVGELFF. For the CDR3, the DNA is TGTGCCAGCAGCTTAGTCCGTGGGAGTTTAGTCGGGGAGCTGTTTTTT.

In this sample, this clone turned up a few times. This sequence joins TRBV11-1 and TRBJ2-2; D remains ambiguous. Germline CDR1 and CDR2: SGHAT and FQDESV (reference sequence). V lost 2 bases to trimming and J lost 6 bases, with 10 bases between them. CDR3 size: 14 residues. This CDR3 is CASSLQVGSGELFF. Here the CDR3 DNA reads TGTGCCAGCAGCTTACAGGTCGGGTCCGGGGAGCTGTTTTTT.

The gene calls are TRBV7-9 and TRBJ2-3, with D maybe TRBD1 (6 bases). Trimming shortened V by 10 bases and J by 2 bases, and 10 bases separated the two germline ends. The CDR3 runs 12 residues. Looked up from germline, CDR1 is SEHNR and CDR2 is FQNEAQ (reference sequence). CDR3 region: CATRQVTDTQYF. CDR3 in DNA: TGTGCCACCCGACAGGTCACAGATACGCAGTATTTT.

This clone was recorded a few times. This chain uses TRBV5-4 with TRBJ2-7; D tentatively fits TRBD1 or TRBD2 (6 bases each). The V end was cut by 1 base, the J end by 3 bases, with 14 bases between. The germline V gene encodes CDR1 SGHNT and CDR2 YYREEE (reference sequence). This CDR3 has 15 amino acids. CDR3 loop: CASSLYGGTSYEQYF. In DNA form, the CDR3 reads TGTGCCAGCAGCTTGTATGGCGGGACAAGCTACGAGCAGTACTTC.

Points on this clone: This CDR3 is also generated by other DNA sequences in the sample. The genes are TRBV9 and TRBJ2-7, with 9 nucleotides matching TRBD1. V gave up 2 bases and J gave up 4 bases; unmatched junction bases: 7. The CDR3 has 15 residues. Germline V gives CDR1 SGDLS, CDR2 YYNGEE. The CDR3 protein is CASSVAQGAGYEQYF. DNA of the CDR3: TGTGCCAGCAGCGTTGCACAGGGGGCTGGTTACGAGCAGTACTTC.

This clone was found a few times. The chain joins TRBV7-8 to TRBJ2-7, with TRBD1 matching 8 bases. This CDR3 has 14 amino acids. The V and J ends lost 11 bases and 3 bases, in that order; junction bases with no gene match: 12. In germline, CDR1 is SGHVS, CDR2 FQNEAQ. The CDR3 sequence: CAGKDRTGNYEQYF. CDR3 nucleotides: TGTGCCGGGAAGGACCGGACAGGGAACTACGAGCAGTACTTC.

This clone was counted between two and nine times. V usage is TRBV5-4 and J usage is TRBJ1-3; D gene ambiguous. Trimming cost V 0 bases and J 0 bases, with 10 bases left between them. Germline V gene data show CDR1 as SGHNT and CDR2 as YYREEE (reference sequence). There are 16 residues in the CDR3. The CDR3 protein is CASSLGSLNSGNTIYF. CDR3 bases: TGTGCCAGCAGCTTGGGGTCCTTAAACTCTGGAAACACCATATATTTT.

V is TRBV19 and J is TRBJ2-2, with a possible D match to TRBD2 (6 bases). The CDR3 totals 16 residues. The V end lost 4 bases, the J end lost 5 bases, and 17 bases lay between the germline ends. Germline V lookup: CDR1 LNHDA, CDR2 SQIVND (reference sequence). The CDR3 nucleotides are TGTGCCAGTAGTACCCGATGGGACTCCGTTACCGGGGAGCTGTTTTTT. It yields the protein CASSTRWDSVTGELFF.

The chain recombines TRBV6-5 with TRBJ2-7; tentatively, D is TRBD1 (5 bases). Trimming stripped 5 bases from V and 5 bases from J, with 7 bases between. CDR1 and CDR2 (germline): MNHEY, SVGAGI. This CDR3 has 11 amino acids. DNA for the CDR3: TGTGCCAGCAGTCAGGGAAACGAGCAGTACTTC. It yields the protein CASSQGNEQYF.

This chain uses TRBV6-5 with TRBJ2-6; D not resolved. The CDR3 extends over 15 amino acids. Trimming took off 5 bases at V and 2 bases at J, with 10 bases between the two ends. Germline V gives CDR1 MNHEY, CDR2 SVGAGI. The CDR3 spells CASSRQRPGANVLTF. The CDR3 nucleotides are TGTGCCAGCAGTAGGCAGCGTCCTGGGGCCAACGTCCTGACTTTC.

The CDR3 DNA reads as TGTGCCAGCTCTACGATCCGGGACAGGGCAAGCTACACCTTC. Its translation: CASSTIRDRASYTF. The rearrangement joins TRBV18 to TRBJ1-2; 9 nucleotides match TRBD1. The CDR3 has 14 amino acids. Germline V gene lookup returns CDR1 KGHSH and CDR2 LQKENI. V lost 6 bases to trimming and J lost 9 bases; unmatched junction nucleotides: 11.

The chain is built from TRBV2 and TRBJ2-7; no reliable D call. The CDR3 spans 13 residues. Germline V gene lookup returns CDR1 SNHLY and CDR2 FYNNEI. V lost 7 bases, J lost 2 bases, and 12 bases lay in between. CDR3 amino acids: CASMKGTPYEQYF. CDR3 DNA: TGTGCCAGCATGAAGGGTACCCCCTACGAGCAGTACTTC.

V usage is TRBV24-1 and J usage is TRBJ1-5; D is possibly TRBD1 (5 bases). The CDR3 extends over 12 amino acids. Trimming stripped 9 bases from V and 4 bases from J, with 9 bases between. Germline assignment: CDR1 KGHDR and CDR2 SFDVKD. The CDR3 bases are TGTGCCACCGGGGGAGGGAATCAGCCCCAGCATTTT. It translates to CATGGGNQPQHF.

This sequence joins TRBV5-1 and TRBJ2-2; TRBD2 agrees at 7 bases. CDR1 is SGHRS, CDR2 YFSETQ, per germline. The CDR3 runs 16 residues. V was pared by 1 base and J by 4 bases, with 7 bases of the junction left unmatched. CDR3 DNA sequence: TGCGCCAGCAGCTTGATTAGCGGGTCGAGCACCGGGGAGCTGTTTTTT. Encoded protein: CASSLISGSSTGELFF.

The chain employs TRBV28 and TRBJ1-5; possible D gene TRBD1, 6 bases. Deletions cut 7 bases from V and 4 bases from J, with 14 bases between. The germline CDR1 and CDR2 sequences are MDHEN and SYDVKM. The CDR3 is 14 amino acids. The CDR3 is CASTRNRANQPQHF. CDR3 DNA: TGTGCCAGCACCAGAAACAGGGCTAATCAGCCCCAGCATTTT.

The chain recombines TRBV20-1 with TRBJ2-3, with 7 bases matching TRBD2. The CDR3 is 15 residues long. Germline loops: CDR1 DFQATT, CDR2 SNEGSKA (reference sequence). The ends lost 3 bases at V and 2 bases at J; junction bases unmatched: 8. This CDR3 is CSASPHAGVTDTQYF. The CDR3 nucleotides are TGCAGTGCTAGTCCCCATGCGGGAGTCACAGATACGCAGTATTTT.

The chain employs TRBV7-2 and TRBJ2-2; the match to TRBD2 covers 7 bases. Trimming cost V 2 bases and J 0 bases; bases outside gene matches: 0. The CDR3 sequence is 15 residues long. CDR1 is SGHTA and CDR2 is FQGNSA in the germline V gene. CDR3 coding DNA: TGTGCCAGCAGCTTAAGCGGGGCGAACACCGGGGAGCTGTTTTTT. It translates to CASSLSGANTGELFF.

V and J are TRBV20-1 and TRBJ2-7; a weak D match, TRBD2 (5 bases). This CDR3 comprises 11 residues. Germline values: CDR1 DFQATT, CDR2 SNEGSKA (reference sequence). V dropped 3 bases and J dropped 4 bases, with 7 bases sitting between them. The CDR3 region has the DNA TGCAGTGCTAGTCGGGGATACGAGCAGTACTTC. Translation gives CSASRGYEQYF.

DNA for the CDR3: TGTGCCAGCAGACGGACAGGGGGAAATGAAAAACTGTTTTTT. It specifies CASRRTGGNEKLFF. This chain joins TRBV3-1 (or the pseudogene TRBV3-2) and TRBJ1-4; 10 nucleotides align to TRBD1. The CDR3 has 14 amino acids. The J segment lost 5 bases and the V segment lost 6 bases, leaving 3 bases of the junction unmatched. Germline assignment: CDR1 LGHDT and CDR2 YNNKEL (reference sequence).

The table lists this clone with a count of one. This sequence joins TRBV19 and TRBJ1-6; 8 nucleotides agree with TRBD1. J gave up 14 bases and V 6 bases, and 9 bases lay outside the gene matches. The CDR3 runs to 13 residues. Germline V CDR1 and CDR2: LNHDA, SQIVND (reference sequence). The CDR3, as DNA: TGTGCCAGTAGCGGACAGGGCGTTGGGACCCTCCACTTT. It specifies CASSGQGVGTLHF.

The gene calls are TRBV28 and TRBJ2-7; no firm D call. Between the trimmed V and J ends, which lost 1 base and 0 bases, there was a span of 13 bases. Germline V lookup: CDR1 MDHEN, CDR2 SYDVKM. The CDR3 is made up of 16 amino acids. CDR3 sequence reads: CASSLFVQRNSYEQYF. The CDR3 DNA sequence: TGTGCCAGCAGTTTATTTGTACAGCGCAACTCCTACGAGCAGTACTTC.

This clone was seen only a few times. DNA of the CDR3: TGTGCCAGCAGCCTAAATGGTGGACAGGCGAACACCGGGGAGCTGTTTTTT. Translation: CASSLNGGQANTGELFF. The V and J genes are TRBV4-2 and TRBJ2-2, with TRBD1 matching 7 bases. The CDR3 extends over 17 amino acids. Germline-derived CDR1 and CDR2 are LGHNA and YNFKEQ. The J segment lost 0 bases and the V segment lost 4 bases, leaving 8 bases of the junction unmatched.

The chain employs TRBV5-1 and TRBJ2-3; a possible D gene is TRBD1 (5 bases). Germline CDR1 SGHRS, CDR2 YFSETQ. This CDR3 contains 14 residues. Trimming cost V 0 bases and J 0 bases, with 5 bases left between them. Here the CDR3 reads CASSLGQSTDTQYF. In DNA form, the CDR3 reads TGCGCCAGCAGCTTGGGACAGAGCACAGATACGCAGTATTTT.

This clone has just a few counts. The rearrangement links TRBV18 to TRBJ2-7; no firm D call. The CDR3 contains 11 residues. The V and J ends lost 4 bases and 0 bases respectively, with 1 base between them. Germline CDR1 KGHSH, CDR2 LQKENI. The CDR3 coding sequence is TGTGCCAGCTCACACTCCTACGAGCAGTACTTC. Protein: CASSHSYEQYF.

This chain uses TRBV6-4 with TRBJ2-3; 9 nucleotides agree with TRBD2. The ends lost 0 bases at V and 0 bases at J; junction bases unmatched: 1. CDR1 is MRHNA and CDR2 is SNTAGT in the germline V gene. This CDR3 region has 16 residues. The CDR3 DNA sequence: TGTGCCAGCAGTGACTCTAGCGGGGGAAGCACAGATACGCAGTATTTT. Protein: CASSDSSGGSTDTQYF.

V gene TRBV5-1 combines with J gene TRBJ1-1; D is unclear. This CDR3 contains 14 residues. The V gene lost 1 base and the J gene lost 1 base, with 8 bases spanning the gap. In germline, CDR1 is SGHRS, CDR2 YFSETQ. The CDR3 here is CASSLMAGNTEAFF. DNA for the CDR3: TGCGCCAGCAGCTTGATGGCCGGGAACACTGAAGCTTTCTTT. Together with reference TRBV5-1 and TRBJ1-1, the CDR3 gives the full variable domain: KAGVTQTPRYLIKTRGQQVTLSCSPISGHRSVSWYQQTPGQGLQFLFEYFSETQRNKGNFPGRFSGRQFSNSRSEMNVSTLELGDSALYLCASSLMAGNTEAFFGQGTRLTVV.

The count of this clone is one. V is TRBV5-4 and J is TRBJ2-1; D not resolved. Between the trimmed V and J ends, which lost 1 base and 8 bases, there was a span of 16 bases. The V gene's germline CDR1 is SGHNT and CDR2 YYREEE (reference sequence). This CDR3 has 15 amino acids. The CDR3 DNA follows: TGTGCCAGCAGCTTGTTTGGGGTAGGGTCGGATGAGCAGTTCTTC. Translation gives CASSLFGVGSDEQFF.

This chain joins TRBV12-1 and TRBJ2-5; TRBD1 is the table's D call and was not checked against the DNA. TRBV12-1 is tagged as a pseudogene. The CDR3 is 16 residues long. The CDR3 nucleotides are TGTGCCAGCAGCTTCCGAAAGGTACAGGGTGAAGAGACCCAGTACTTC. Protein product: CASSFRKVQGEETQYF.